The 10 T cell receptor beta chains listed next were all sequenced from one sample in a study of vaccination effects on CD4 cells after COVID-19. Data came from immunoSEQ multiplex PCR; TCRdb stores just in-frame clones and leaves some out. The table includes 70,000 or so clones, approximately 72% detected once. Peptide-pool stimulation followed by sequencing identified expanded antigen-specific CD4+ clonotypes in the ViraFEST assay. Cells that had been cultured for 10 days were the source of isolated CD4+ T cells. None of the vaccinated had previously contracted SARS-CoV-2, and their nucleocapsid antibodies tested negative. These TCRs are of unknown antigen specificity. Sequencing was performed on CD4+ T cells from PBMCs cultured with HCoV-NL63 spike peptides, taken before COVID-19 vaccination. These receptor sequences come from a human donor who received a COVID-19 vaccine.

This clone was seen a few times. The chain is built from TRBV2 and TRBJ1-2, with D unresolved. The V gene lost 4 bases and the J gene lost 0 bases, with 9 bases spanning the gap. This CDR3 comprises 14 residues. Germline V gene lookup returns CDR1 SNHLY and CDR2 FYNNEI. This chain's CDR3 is CASSGQTANYGYTF. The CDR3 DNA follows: TGTGCCAGCAGTGGACAAACGGCTAACTATGGCTACACCTTC.

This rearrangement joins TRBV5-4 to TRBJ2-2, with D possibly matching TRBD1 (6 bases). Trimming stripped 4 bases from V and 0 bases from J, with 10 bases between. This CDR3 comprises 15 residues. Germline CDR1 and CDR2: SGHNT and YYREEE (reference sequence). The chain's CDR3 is CASSPGHPNTGELFF. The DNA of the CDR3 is TGTGCCAGCAGCCCGGGACACCCGAACACCGGGGAGCTGTTTTTT.

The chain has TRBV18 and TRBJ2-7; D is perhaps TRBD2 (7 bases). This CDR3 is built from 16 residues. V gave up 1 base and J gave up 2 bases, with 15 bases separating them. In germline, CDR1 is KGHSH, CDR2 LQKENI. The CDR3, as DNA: TGTGCCAGCTCACCACGGGGGGGCGCTGAGGCCTACGAGCAGTACGTC. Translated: CASSPRGGAEAYEQYV.

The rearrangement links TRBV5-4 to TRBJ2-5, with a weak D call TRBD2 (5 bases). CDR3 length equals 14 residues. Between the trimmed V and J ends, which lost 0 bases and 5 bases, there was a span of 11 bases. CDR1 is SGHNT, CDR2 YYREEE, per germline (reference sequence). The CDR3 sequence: CASSLAGRRETQYF. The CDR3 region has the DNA TGTGCCAGCAGCTTGGCCGGTAGGAGGGAGACCCAGTACTTC.

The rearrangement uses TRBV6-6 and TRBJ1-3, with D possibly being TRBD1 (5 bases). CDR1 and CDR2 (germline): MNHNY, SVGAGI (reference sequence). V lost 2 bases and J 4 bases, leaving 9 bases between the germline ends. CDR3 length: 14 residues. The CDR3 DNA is TGTGCCAGCAGTTACGGGGGAATCGGAAACACCATATATTTT. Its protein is CASSYGGIGNTIYF.

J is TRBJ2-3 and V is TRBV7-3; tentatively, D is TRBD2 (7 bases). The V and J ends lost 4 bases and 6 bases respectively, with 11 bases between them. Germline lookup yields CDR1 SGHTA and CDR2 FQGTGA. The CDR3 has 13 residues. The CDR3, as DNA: TGTGCCAGCAGCTCTCGGGGGGCCGATACGCAGTATTTT. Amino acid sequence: CASSSRGADTQYF.

CDR3 in amino acids: CASGLRDRHNEQFF. In nucleotides, the CDR3 is TGTGCTAGTGGTTTGAGGGACAGACACAATGAGCAGTTCTTC. The V and J genes are TRBV12-5 and TRBJ2-1; 7 bases map to TRBD1. The CDR3 runs 14 residues. The trim removed 2 bases at V and 5 bases at J, leaving 3 bases unmatched. CDR1 is LGHNT and CDR2 is FRNRAP in the germline V gene.

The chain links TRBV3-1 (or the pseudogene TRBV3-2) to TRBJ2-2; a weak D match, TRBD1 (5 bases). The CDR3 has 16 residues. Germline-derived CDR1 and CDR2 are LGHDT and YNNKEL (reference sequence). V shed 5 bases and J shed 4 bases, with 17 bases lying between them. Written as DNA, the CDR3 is TGTGCCAGCAGCAAAGCTGGGGCCTCGGGCACCGGGGAGCTGTTTTTT. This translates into CASSKAGASGTGELFF.

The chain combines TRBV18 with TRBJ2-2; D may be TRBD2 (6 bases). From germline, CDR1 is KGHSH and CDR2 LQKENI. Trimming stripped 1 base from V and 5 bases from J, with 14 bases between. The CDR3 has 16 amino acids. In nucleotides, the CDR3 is TGTGCCAGCTCACCACGTACGGGGGTCGGTACCGGGGAGCTGTTTTTT. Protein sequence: CASSPRTGVGTGELFF.

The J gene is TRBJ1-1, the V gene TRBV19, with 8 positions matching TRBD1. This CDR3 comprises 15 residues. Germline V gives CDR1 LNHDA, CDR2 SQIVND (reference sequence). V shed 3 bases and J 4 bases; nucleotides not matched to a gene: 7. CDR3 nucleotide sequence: TGTGCCAGTAGTATTTACAGGGGGGTGAGCACTGAAGCTTTCTTT. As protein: CASSIYRGVSTEAFF.